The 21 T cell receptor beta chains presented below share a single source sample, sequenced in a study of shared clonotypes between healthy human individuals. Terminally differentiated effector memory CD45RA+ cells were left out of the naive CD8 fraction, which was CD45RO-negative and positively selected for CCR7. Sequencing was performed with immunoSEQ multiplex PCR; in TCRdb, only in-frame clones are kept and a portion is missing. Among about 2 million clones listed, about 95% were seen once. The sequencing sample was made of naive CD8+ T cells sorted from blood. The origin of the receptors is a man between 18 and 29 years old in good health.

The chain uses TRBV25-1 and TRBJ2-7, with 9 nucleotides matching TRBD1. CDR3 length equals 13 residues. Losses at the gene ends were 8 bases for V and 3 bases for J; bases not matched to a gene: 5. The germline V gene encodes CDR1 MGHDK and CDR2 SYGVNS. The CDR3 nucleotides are TGTGCCAGCCATGGACAGGGGCTCTACGAGCAGTACTTC. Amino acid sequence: CASHGQGLYEQYF.

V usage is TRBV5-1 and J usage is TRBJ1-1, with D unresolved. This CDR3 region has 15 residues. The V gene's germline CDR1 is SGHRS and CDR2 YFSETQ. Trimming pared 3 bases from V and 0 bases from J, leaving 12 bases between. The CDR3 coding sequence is TGCGCCAGCAGCTCATGGGAAGGCCTGAACACTGAAGCTTTCTTT. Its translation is CASSSWEGLNTEAFF.

This chain's CDR3 is CASRPLGNTEAFF. CDR3 in DNA: TGTGCCAGCAGACCCCTAGGGAACACTGAAGCTTTCTTT. This chain joins TRBV27 and TRBJ1-1; D gene unclear. The CDR3 loop spans 13 amino acids. The V gene lost 6 bases and the J gene lost 1 base, with 9 bases spanning the gap. The V gene's germline CDR1 is MNHEY and CDR2 SMNVEV (reference sequence).

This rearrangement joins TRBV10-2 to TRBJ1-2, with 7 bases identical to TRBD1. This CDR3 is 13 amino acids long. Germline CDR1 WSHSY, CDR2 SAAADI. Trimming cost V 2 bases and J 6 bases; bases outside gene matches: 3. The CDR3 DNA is TGCGCCAGCAGTGAGGACAGGGCTCATGGCTACACCTTC. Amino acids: CASSEDRAHGYTF.

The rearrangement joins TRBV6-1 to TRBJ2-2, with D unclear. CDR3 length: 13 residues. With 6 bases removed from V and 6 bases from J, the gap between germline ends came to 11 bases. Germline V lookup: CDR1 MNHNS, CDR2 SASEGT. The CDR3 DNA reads TGTGCCAGCAGGGCGGTGGGGTCCGGGGAGCTGTTTTTT. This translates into CASRAVGSGELFF.

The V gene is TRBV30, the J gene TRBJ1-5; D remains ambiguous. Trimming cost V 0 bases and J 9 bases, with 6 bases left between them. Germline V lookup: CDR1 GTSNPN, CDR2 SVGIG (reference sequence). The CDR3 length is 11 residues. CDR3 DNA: TGTGCCTGGAGTGTTGGTGGGCCCCAGCATTTT. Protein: CAWSVGGPQHF. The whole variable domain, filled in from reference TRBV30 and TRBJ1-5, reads SQTIHQWPATLVQPVGSPLSLECTVEGTSNPNLYWYRQAAGRGLQLLFYSVGIGQISSEVPQNLSASRPQDRQFILSSKKLLLSDSGFYLCAWSVGGPQHFGDGTRLSIL.

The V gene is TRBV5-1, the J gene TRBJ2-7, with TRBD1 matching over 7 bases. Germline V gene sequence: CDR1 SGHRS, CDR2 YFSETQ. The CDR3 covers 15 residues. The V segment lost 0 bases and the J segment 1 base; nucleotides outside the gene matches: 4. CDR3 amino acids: CASSLAQGISYEQYF. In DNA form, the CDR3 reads TGCGCCAGCAGCTTGGCACAGGGGATTTCCTACGAGCAGTACTTC.

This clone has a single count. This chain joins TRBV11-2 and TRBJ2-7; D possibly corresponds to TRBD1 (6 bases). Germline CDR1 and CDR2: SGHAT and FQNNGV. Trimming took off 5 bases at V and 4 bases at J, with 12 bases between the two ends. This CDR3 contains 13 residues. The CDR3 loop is CASSPGVLYEQYF. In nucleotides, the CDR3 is TGTGCCAGCAGCCCAGGGGTTTTGTACGAGCAGTACTTC.

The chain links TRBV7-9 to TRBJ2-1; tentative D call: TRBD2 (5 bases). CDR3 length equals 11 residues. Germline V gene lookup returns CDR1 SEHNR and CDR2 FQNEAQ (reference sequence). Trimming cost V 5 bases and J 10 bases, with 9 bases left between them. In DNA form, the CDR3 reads TGTGCCAGCAGCCCAGGACTGGAGCAGTTCTTC. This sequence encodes CASSPGLEQFF.

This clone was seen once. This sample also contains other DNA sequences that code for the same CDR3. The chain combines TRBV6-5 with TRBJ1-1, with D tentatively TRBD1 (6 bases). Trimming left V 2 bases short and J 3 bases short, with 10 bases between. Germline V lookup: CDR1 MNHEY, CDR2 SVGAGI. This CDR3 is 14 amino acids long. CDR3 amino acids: CASSYGQGYTEAFF. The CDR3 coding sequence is TGTGCCAGCAGTTACGGGCAGGGGTACACTGAAGCTTTCTTT.

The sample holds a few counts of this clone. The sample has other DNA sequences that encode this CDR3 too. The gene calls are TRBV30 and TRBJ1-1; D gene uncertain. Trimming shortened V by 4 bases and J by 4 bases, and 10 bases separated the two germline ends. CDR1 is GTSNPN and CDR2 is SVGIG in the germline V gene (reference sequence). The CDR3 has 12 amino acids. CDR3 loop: CAWTPRGTEAFF. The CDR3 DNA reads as TGTGCCTGGACTCCTCGGGGCACTGAAGCTTTCTTT.

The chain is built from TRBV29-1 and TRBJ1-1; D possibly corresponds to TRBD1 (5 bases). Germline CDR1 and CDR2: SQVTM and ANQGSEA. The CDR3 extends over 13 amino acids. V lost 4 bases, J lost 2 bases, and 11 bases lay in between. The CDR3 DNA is TGCAGCGTTGTGCCAGGGTTCAACACTGAAGCTTTCTTT. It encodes CSVVPGFNTEAFF.

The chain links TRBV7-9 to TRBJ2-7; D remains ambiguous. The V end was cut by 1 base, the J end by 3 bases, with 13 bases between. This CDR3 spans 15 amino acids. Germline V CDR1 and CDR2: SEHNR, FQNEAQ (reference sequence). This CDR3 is CASSLGAVVGYEQYF. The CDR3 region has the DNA TGTGCCAGCAGCTTAGGGGCAGTGGTAGGCTACGAGCAGTACTTC. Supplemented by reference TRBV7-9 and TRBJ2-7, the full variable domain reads DTGVSQNPRHKITKRGQNVTFRCDPISEHNRLYWYRQTLGQGPEFLTYFQNEAQLEKSRLLSDRFSAERPKGSFSTLEIQRTEQGDSAMYLCASSLGAVVGYEQYFGPGTRLTVT.

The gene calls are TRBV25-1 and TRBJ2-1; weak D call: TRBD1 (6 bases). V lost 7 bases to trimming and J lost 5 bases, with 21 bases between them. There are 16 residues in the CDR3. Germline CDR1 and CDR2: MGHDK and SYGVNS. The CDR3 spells CASIGSKGVYDNEQFF. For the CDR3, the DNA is TGTGCCAGCATTGGGTCTAAGGGGGTTTACGACAATGAGCAGTTCTTC.

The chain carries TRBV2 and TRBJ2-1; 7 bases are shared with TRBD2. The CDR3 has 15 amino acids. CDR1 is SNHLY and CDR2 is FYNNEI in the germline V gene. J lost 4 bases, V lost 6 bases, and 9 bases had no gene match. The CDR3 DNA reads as TGTGCCAGCAGGCCCCACTGGCGGGAGTACAATGAGCAGTTCTTC. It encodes CASRPHWREYNEQFF. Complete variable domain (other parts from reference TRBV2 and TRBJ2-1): EPEVTQTPSHQVTQMGQEVILRCVPISNHLYFYWYRQILGQKVEFLVSFYNNEISEKSEIFDDQFSVERPDGSNFTLKIRSTKLEDSAMYFCASRPHWREYNEQFFGPGTRLTVL.

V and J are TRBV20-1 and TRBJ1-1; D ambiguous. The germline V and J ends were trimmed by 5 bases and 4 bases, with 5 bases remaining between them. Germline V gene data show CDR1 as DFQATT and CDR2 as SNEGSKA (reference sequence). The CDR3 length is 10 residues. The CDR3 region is CSAEGTEAFF. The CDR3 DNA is TGCAGTGCTGAGGGCACTGAAGCTTTCTTT.

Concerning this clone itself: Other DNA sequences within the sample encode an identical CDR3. CDR3 bases: TGTGCCAGCAGCCAAGAGGTAGCGGGGGGCCCGGATACGCAGTATTTT. Translating it yields CASSQEVAGGPDTQYF. The rearrangement joins TRBV4-2 to TRBJ2-3, with 10 positions matching TRBD2. The V segment lost 0 bases and the J segment 6 bases; nucleotides outside the gene matches: 6. Germline assignment: CDR1 LGHNA and CDR2 YNFKEQ. The CDR3 loop spans 16 amino acids.

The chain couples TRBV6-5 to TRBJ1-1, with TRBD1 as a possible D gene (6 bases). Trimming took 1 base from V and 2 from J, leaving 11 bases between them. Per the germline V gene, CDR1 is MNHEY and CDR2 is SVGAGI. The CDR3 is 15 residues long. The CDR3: CASSYLEGGNTEAFF. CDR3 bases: TGTGCCAGCAGTTACTTGGAGGGGGGCAACACTGAAGCTTTCTTT.

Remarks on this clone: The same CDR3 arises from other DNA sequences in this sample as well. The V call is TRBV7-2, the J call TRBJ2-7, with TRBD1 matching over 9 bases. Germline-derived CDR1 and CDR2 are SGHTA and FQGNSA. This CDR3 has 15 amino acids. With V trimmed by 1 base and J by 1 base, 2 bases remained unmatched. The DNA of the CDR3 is TGTGCCAGCAGCTTAGAGGGGACAGGGTCCTACGAGCAGTACTTC. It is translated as CASSLEGTGSYEQYF.

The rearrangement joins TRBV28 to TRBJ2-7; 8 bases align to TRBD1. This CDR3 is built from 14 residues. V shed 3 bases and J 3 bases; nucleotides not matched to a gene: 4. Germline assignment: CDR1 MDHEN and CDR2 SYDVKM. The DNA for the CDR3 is TGTGCCAGCAGTTTGACAGGGGCCCGCTACGAGCAGTACTTC. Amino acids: CASSLTGARYEQYF.

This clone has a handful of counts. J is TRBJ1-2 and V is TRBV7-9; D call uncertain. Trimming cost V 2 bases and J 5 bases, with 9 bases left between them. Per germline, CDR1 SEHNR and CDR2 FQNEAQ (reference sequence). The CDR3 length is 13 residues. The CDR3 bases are TGTGCCAGCAGCTTACAGGACGTTTATGGCTACACCTTC. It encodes CASSLQDVYGYTF.